The 9 T cell receptor beta chains below come from one sample, sequenced in a study of cytomegalovirus exposure and HLA in healthy donors. The PCR contained 60 Vbeta and 13 Jbeta primers. Repertoires were generated with immunoSEQ multiplex PCR, while TCRdb's copy carries only in-frame clones and drops some. The sample contains roughly 150,000 clones, around 84% of which appear only once. Sequencing was done on a sample of PBMCs. The source of these receptors is a boy between 2 and 10 years old in good health and CMV-seronegative.

The V call is TRBV5-1, the J call TRBJ1-5; D uncertain. The germline V gene encodes CDR1 SGHRS and CDR2 YFSETQ. This CDR3 spans 13 amino acids. V shed 4 bases and J shed 7 bases, with 12 bases lying between them. The CDR3 DNA reads TGCGCCAGCAGCGAGTCGGGAGGGCAGCCCCAGCATTTT. This translates into CASSESGGQPQHF.

The CDR3 DNA is TGTGCCAGCAGCGTTAGTCTAGCCCCCTACGAGCAGTACTTC. It translates to CASSVSLAPYEQYF. V and J are TRBV5-4 and TRBJ2-7; D possibly corresponds to TRBD2 (5 bases). V lost 4 bases and J 2 bases, leaving 13 bases between the germline ends. CDR1 is SGHNT and CDR2 is YYREEE in the germline V gene (reference sequence). The CDR3 loop spans 14 amino acids.

This clone showed up just once. The chain employs TRBV6-4 and TRBJ1-2, with D possibly matching TRBD1 (6 bases). CDR1 and CDR2 (germline): MRHNA, SNTAGT. The V and J ends lost 3 bases and 5 bases respectively, with 13 bases between them. This CDR3 is built from 14 residues. CDR3 sequence reads: CASSEFPGEYGYTF. Written as DNA, the CDR3 is TGTGCCAGCAGTGAATTCCCAGGGGAGTATGGCTACACCTTC.

This clone occurred once. The chain employs TRBV6-1 and TRBJ2-2, with D unclear. The germline gives CDR1 MNHNS, CDR2 SASEGT. V was trimmed by 7 bases and J by 5 bases, leaving 14 bases between them. This CDR3 region has 14 residues. In DNA, the CDR3 is TGTGCCAGCACCAGTCAACTAAGTACCGGGGAGCTGTTTTTT. Amino acid sequence: CASTSQLSTGELFF.

The chain links TRBV10-3 to TRBJ2-6; D possibly corresponds to TRBD2 (6 bases). Trimming pared 3 bases from V and 8 bases from J, leaving 17 bases between. The CDR3 contains 16 residues. Germline lookup yields CDR1 ENHRY and CDR2 SYGVKD. In DNA, the CDR3 is TGTGCCATCAGTGATCCAGGAGGGCTCGGGACCAACGTCCTGACTTTC. This encodes CAISDPGGLGTNVLTF.

Notes on this clone: The identical CDR3 is also encoded by other nucleotide sequences in the sample. V usage is TRBV5-4 and J usage is TRBJ1-6; 8 bases fit TRBD1. CDR1 is SGHNT and CDR2 is YYREEE in the germline V gene (reference sequence). The CDR3 contains 17 residues. The ends lost 4 bases at V and 0 bases at J; junction bases unmatched: 6. In nucleotides, the CDR3 is TGTGCCAGCAGCGAGGAAACAGGGGGCTCCTATAATTCACCCCTCCACTTT. As protein: CASSEETGGSYNSPLHF.

The genes are TRBV19 and TRBJ1-1; 8 bases are shared with TRBD1. Per the germline V gene, CDR1 is LNHDA and CDR2 is SQIVND (reference sequence). The CDR3 has 14 amino acids. Trimming cost V 6 bases and J 1 base; bases outside gene matches: 4. CDR3 nucleotide sequence: TGTGCCAGTAGACGACAGGGGTGGAACACTGAAGCTTTCTTT. This encodes CASRRQGWNTEAFF. The full variable domain, rest sourced from reference TRBV19 and TRBJ1-1, is DGGITQSPKYLFRKEGQNVTLSCEQNLNHDAMYWYRQDPGQGLRLIYYSQIVNDFQKGDIAEGYSVSREKKESFPLTVTSAQKNPTAFYLCASRRQGWNTEAFFGQGTRLTVV.

V and J are TRBV7-8 and TRBJ2-7, with TRBD1 identical over 8 bases. This CDR3 contains 18 residues. Germline loops: CDR1 SGHVS, CDR2 FQNEAQ. The trim removed 1 base at V and 0 bases at J, leaving 11 bases unmatched. CDR3 residues: CASSLGLSGQGPSYEQYF. Written as DNA, the CDR3 is TGTGCCAGCAGCTTAGGTCTCAGCGGACAGGGTCCCTCCTACGAGCAGTACTTC.

The rearrangement links TRBV10-3 to TRBJ2-3, with TRBD2 matching 13 bases. The germline CDR1 and CDR2 sequences are ENHRY and SYGVKD. V was pared by 6 bases and J by 7 bases, with 10 bases of the junction left unmatched. There are 16 residues in the CDR3. For the CDR3, the DNA is TGTGCCATCAGCGAAATCACTAGCGGGGGGGCATATACGCAGTATTTT. The encoded protein is CAISEITSGGAYTQYF.